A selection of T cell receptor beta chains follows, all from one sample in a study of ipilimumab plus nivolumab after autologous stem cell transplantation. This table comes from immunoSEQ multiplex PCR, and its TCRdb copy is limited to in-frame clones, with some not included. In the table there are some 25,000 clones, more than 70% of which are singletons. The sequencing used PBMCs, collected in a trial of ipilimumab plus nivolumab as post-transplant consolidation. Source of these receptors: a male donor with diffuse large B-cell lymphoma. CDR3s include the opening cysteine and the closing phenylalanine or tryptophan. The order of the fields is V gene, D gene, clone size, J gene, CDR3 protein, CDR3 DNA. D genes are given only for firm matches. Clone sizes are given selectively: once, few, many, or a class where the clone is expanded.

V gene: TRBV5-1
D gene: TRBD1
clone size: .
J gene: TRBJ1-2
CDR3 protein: CASSTGQGYYGYTF
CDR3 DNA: TGCGCCAGCAGCACGGGACAGGGATACTATGGCTACACCTTC

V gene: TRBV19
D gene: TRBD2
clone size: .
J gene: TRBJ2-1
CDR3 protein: CASSIRASGGSEQFF
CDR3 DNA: TGTGCCAGTAGTATTCGGGCTAGCGGGGGGAGTGAGCAGTTCTTC

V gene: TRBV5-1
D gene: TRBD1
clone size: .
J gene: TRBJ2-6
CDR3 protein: CASSLSRDRGSGANVLTF
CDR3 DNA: TGCGCCAGCAGCTTGTCGCGGGACAGGGGCTCTGGGGCCAACGTCCTGACTTTC

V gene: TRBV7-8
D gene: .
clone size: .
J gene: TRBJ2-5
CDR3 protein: CASSLSARRQETQYF
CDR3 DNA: TGTGCCAGCAGCTTATCCGCACGGCGACAAGAGACCCAGTACTTC

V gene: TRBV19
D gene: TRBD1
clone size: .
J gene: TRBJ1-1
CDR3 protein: CASSTLRDSEAFF
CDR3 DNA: TGTGCCAGTAGTACACTCCGGGACAGTGAAGCTTTCTTT

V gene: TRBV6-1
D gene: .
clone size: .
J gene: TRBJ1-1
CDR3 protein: CAATWGTMNTEAFF
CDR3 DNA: TGTGCCGCCACTTGGGGGACCATGAACACTGAAGCTTTCTTT

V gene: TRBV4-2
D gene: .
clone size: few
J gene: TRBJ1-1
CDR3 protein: CASTSSADTEAFF
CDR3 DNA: TGTGCCAGCACCTCTTCGGCTGACACTGAAGCTTTCTTT

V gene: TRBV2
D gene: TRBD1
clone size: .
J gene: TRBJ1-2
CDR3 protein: CASSQSRGATNYGYTF
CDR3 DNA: TGTGCCAGCAGTCAAAGCAGGGGGGCCACGAACTATGGCTACACCTTC

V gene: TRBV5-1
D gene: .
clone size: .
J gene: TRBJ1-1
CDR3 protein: CASSLGAANTEAFF
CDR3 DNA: TGCGCCAGCAGCTTGGGTGCGGCTAACACTGAAGCTTTCTTT

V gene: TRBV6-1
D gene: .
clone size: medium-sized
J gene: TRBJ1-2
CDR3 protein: CASSEWTDYGYTF
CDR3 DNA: TGTGCCAGCAGCGAATGGACGGACTATGGCTACACCTTC

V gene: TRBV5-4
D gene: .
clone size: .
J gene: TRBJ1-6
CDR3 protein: CASSSGQPFSPLHF
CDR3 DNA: TGTGCCAGCAGCTCCGGACAGCCTTTTTCACCCCTCCACTTT

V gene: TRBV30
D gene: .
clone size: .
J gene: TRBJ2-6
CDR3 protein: CAWSPISTGDVGANVLTF
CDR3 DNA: TGTGCCTGGAGTCCCATTTCTACGGGGGATGTGGGGGCCAACGTCCTGACTTTC

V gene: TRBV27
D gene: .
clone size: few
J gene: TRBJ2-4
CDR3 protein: CASSLSWAQMNIQYF
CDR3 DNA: TGTGCCAGCAGTTTATCATGGGCACAGATGAACATTCAGTACTTC

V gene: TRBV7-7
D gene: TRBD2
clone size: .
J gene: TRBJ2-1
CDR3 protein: CASSLGRGGRNEQFF
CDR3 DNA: TGTGCCAGCAGCTTAGGACGGGGGGGCCGAAATGAGCAGTTCTTC

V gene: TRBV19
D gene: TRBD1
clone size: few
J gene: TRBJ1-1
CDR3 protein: CASNEDRDTEAFF
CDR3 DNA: TGTGCCAGTAACGAAGACAGGGACACTGAAGCTTTCTTT

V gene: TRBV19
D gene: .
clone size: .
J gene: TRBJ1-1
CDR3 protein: CASSIPLGNTEAFF
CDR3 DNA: TGTGCCAGTAGTATCCCCCTGGGGAACACTGAAGCTTTCTTT

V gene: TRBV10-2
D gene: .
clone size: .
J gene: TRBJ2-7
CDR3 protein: CASSGGHEQYF
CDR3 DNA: TGCGCCAGCAGTGGGGGCCACGAGCAGTACTTC

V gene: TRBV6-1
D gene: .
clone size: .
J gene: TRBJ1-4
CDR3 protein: CASVDGSTNEKLFF
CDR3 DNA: TGTGCCAGCGTAGACGGATCAACTAATGAAAAACTGTTTTTT

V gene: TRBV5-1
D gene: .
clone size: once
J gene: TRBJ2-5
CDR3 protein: CASSLKSGVAETQYF
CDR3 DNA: TGCGCCAGCAGCTTGAAATCCGGCGTAGCGGAGACCCAGTACTTC

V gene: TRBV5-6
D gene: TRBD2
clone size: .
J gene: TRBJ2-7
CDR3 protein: CASSPFGERGGDEQYF
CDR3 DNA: TGTGCCAGCAGCCCCTTCGGGGAGCGGGGGGGCGACGAGCAGTACTTC

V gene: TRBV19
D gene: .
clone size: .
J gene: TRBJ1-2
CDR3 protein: CASSISLGGIGYGYTF
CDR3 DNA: TGTGCCAGTAGTATAAGCCTCGGGGGGATAGGCTATGGCTACACCTTC

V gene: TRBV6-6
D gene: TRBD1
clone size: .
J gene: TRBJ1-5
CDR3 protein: CASSTGGRNQPQHF
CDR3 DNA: TGTGCCAGCAGTACAGGGGGGCGCAATCAGCCCCAGCATTTT

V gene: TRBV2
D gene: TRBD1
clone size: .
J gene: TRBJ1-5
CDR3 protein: CASRDRGSQPQHF
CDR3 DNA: TGTGCCAGCAGGGACAGGGGGAGTCAGCCCCAGCATTTT

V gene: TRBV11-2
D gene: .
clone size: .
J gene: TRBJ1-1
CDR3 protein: CASSPLGSAENTEAFF
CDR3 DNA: TGTGCCAGCAGCCCTCTCGGCAGCGCTGAGAACACTGAAGCTTTCTTT

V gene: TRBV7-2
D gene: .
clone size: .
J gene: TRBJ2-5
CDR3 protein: CASSLAGGLETQYF
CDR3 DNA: TGTGCCAGCAGCTTAGCGGGGGGGCTGGAGACCCAGTACTTC

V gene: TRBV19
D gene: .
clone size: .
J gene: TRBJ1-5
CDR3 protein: CASSGEEGWNQPQHF
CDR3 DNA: TGTGCCAGTAGTGGGGAAGAGGGCTGGAATCAGCCCCAGCATTTT

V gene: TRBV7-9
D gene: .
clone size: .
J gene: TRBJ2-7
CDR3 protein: CASSLGVSEQYF
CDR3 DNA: TGTGCCAGCAGCCTCGGGGTGAGCGAGCAGTACTTC

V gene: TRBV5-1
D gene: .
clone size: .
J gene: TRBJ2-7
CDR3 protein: CASSQGTPIYEQYF
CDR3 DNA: TGCGCCAGCAGCCAAGGGACACCCATTTACGAGCAGTACTTC

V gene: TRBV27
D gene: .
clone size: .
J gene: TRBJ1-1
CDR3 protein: CASSSRNTEAFF
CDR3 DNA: TGTGCCAGCAGTTCCAGGAACACTGAAGCTTTCTTT

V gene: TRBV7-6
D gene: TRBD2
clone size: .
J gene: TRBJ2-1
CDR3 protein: CASSSLGTTNNEQFF
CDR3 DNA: TGTGCCAGCAGCTCACTCGGGACTACGAACAATGAGCAGTTCTTC

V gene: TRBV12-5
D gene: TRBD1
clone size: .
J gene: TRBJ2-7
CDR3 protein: CASGLGTTGTGGYEQYF
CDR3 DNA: TGTGCTAGTGGTTTGGGGACGACCGGGACAGGGGGTTACGAGCAGTACTTC

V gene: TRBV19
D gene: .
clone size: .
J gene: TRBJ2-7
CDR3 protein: CASSVNPDVQDEQYF
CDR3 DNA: TGTGCCAGTAGTGTAAACCCAGATGTCCAGGACGAGCAGTACTTC

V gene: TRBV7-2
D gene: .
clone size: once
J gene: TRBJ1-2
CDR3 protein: CASRGGLNYGYTF
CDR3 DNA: TGTGCCAGCAGGGGGGGCCTTAACTATGGCTACACCTTC

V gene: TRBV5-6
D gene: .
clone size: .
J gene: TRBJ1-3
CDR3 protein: CASSLYWGDSGNTIYF
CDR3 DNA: TGTGCCAGCAGCTTGTACTGGGGAGACTCTGGAAACACCATATATTTT

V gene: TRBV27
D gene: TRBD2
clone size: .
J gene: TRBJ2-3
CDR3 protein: CASSLSIRGGATDTQYF
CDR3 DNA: TGTGCCAGCAGTTTATCGATCCGCGGGGGGGCAACAGATACGCAGTATTTT

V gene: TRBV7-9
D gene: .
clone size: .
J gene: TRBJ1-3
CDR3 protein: CASSPPGHGNTIYF
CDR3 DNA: TGTGCCAGCAGCCCCCCAGGGCATGGAAACACCATATATTTT

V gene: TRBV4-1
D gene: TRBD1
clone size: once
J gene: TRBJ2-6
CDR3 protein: CASSLGQGKAGANVLTF
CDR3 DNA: TGCGCCAGCAGCCTTGGACAGGGGAAGGCTGGGGCCAACGTCCTGACTTTC

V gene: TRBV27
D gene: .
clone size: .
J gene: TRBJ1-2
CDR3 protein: CASSLSGTVNYGYTF
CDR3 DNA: TGTGCCAGCAGTTTAAGCGGGACGGTTAACTATGGCTACACCTTC

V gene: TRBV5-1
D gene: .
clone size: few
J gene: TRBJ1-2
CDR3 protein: CASSLDRRNYGYTF
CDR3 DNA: TGCGCCAGCAGCTTGGACAGGAGGAATTATGGCTACACCTTC

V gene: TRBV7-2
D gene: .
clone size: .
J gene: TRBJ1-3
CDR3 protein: CASSPYYGNTIYF
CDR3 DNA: TGTGCCAGCAGCCCCTACTACGGAAACACCATATATTTT

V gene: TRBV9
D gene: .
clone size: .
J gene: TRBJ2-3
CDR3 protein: CASSGEGHSRPDTQYF
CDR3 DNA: TGTGCCAGCAGCGGAGAGGGACATAGCCGACCAGATACGCAGTATTTT

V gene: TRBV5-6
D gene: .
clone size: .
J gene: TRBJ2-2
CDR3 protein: CASGFPSVSAKNTGELFF
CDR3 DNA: TGTGCCAGCGGCTTCCCTAGTGTTAGCGCTAAGAACACCGGGGAGCTGTTTTTT

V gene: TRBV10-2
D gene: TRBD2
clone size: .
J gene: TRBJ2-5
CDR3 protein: CASSRSNGLAGGRGQETQYF
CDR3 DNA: TGCGCCAGCAGCCGATCCAACGGACTAGCGGGGGGGCGGGGGCAAGAGACCCAGTACTTC

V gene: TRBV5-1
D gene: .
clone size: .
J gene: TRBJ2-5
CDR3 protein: CASSLADSQETQYF
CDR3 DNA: TGCGCCAGCAGCTTGGCGGACTCACAAGAGACCCAGTACTTC

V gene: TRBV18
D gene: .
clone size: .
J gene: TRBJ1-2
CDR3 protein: CASSPPGFGVAGYTF
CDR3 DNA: TGTGCCAGCTCACCCCCCGGATTCGGGGTAGCTGGCTACACCTTC

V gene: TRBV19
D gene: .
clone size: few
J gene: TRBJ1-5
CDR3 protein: CASSMRVTYQPQHF
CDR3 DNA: TGTGCCAGTAGTATGAGGGTTACTTATCAGCCCCAGCATTTT

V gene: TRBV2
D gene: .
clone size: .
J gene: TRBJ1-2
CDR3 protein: CASNGQIDYGYTF
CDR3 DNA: TGTGCCAGCAATGGACAGATCGACTATGGCTACACCTTC

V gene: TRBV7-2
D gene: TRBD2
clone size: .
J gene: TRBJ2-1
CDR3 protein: CASSLTLAGFNEQFF
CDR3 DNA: TGTGCCAGCAGCTTAACACTAGCGGGGTTCAATGAGCAGTTCTTC

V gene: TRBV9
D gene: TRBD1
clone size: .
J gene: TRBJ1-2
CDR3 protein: CASSAGWDRVRQYGYTF
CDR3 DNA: TGTGCCAGCAGCGCGGGGTGGGACAGGGTTCGGCAGTATGGCTACACCTTC

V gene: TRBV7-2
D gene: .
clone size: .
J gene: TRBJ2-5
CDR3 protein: CASSSTRTEETQYF
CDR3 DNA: TGTGCCAGCAGCTCTACACGGACCGAAGAGACCCAGTACTTC

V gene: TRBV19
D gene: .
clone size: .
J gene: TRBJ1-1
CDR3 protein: CASSINRDFTEAFF
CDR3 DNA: TGTGCCAGTAGTATTAACAGGGATTTCACTGAAGCTTTCTTT

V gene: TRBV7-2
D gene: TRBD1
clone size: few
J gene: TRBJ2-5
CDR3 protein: CASSYMTGLQETQYF
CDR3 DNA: TGTGCCAGCAGTTACATGACAGGGCTCCAAGAGACCCAGTACTTC